Below, 15 T cell receptor beta chains from the same sample are listed, as sequenced in a study of patients and donors after allogeneic stem cell transplantation. TCRdb reprocessed the RT-PCR reads via MiXCR and lists one record per CDR3 protein. The repertoire holds about 960,000 distinct CDR3 sequences, with approximately 18% as singletons. The sample consisted of blood, either unsorted or a sorted T cell fraction (not recorded which). The receptors originated from a human donor who was either an allogeneic HSCT recipient or a stem cell or donor lymphocyte infusion donor (not recorded which). It is not recorded whose cells these are; they may come from a transplant donor.

The chain has TRBV24-1 and TRBJ1-1; maybe TRBD1 (5 bases). V dropped 2 bases and J dropped 4 bases, with 13 bases sitting between them. CDR3 length equals 15 residues. Germline assignment: CDR1 KGHDR and CDR2 SFDVKD. The CDR3 nucleotides are TGTGCCACCAGTGATTCGTCGAGGGGAATCACTGAAGCTTTCTTT. It specifies CATSDSSRGITEAFF.

The chain joins TRBV7-9 to TRBJ1-1; weak D call: TRBD1 (6 bases). Germline values: CDR1 SEHNR, CDR2 FQNEAQ (reference sequence). The CDR3 is 14 residues long. V dropped 5 bases and J dropped 5 bases, with 15 bases sitting between them. CDR3 region: CASSPMFQGTEAFF. The CDR3 nucleotides are TGTGCCAGCAGCCCAATGTTCCAGGGGACTGAAGCTTTCTTT.

The chain is built from TRBV11-2 and TRBJ2-2; the D call may be TRBD1 or TRBD2 (5 bases each). The CDR3 runs to 17 residues. Germline CDR1 reads SGHAT; CDR2 reads FQNNGV. Trimming shortened V by 2 bases and J by 6 bases, and 19 bases separated the two germline ends. CDR3 residues: CASSLRWDGKIPGELFF. In DNA, the CDR3 is TGTGCCAGCAGCTTAAGGTGGGACGGGAAGATCCCCGGGGAGCTGTTTTTT.

This clonotype was detected a few times. CDR3 sequence: CASSQDRGKASNEKLFF. The CDR3 DNA sequence: TGCGCCAGCAGCCAAGATCGGGGCAAGGCCTCCAATGAAAAACTGTTTTTT. This chain links TRBV4-1 with TRBJ1-4; tentatively, D is TRBD1 (5 bases). Trimming left V 0 bases short and J 5 bases short, with 16 bases between. In germline, CDR1 is MGHRA, CDR2 YSYEKL. This CDR3 is built from 17 residues.

The rearrangement joins TRBV20-1 to TRBJ1-2; D possibly corresponds to TRBD1 (6 bases). CDR3 length equals 15 residues. Per the germline V gene, CDR1 is DFQATT and CDR2 is SNEGSKA (reference sequence). V was pared by 0 bases and J by 2 bases, with 13 bases between. CDR3 DNA sequence: TGCAGTGCTAGAGATCGGGGGACACTAAACTATGGCTACACCTTC. Its protein product is CSARDRGTLNYGYTF.

There are a few counts of this clonotype. The chain carries TRBV12-3 or TRBV12-4 and TRBJ2-2; a weak D match, TRBD2 (6 bases). The CDR3 loop spans 15 amino acids. Trimming shortened V by 7 bases and J by 5 bases, and 17 bases separated the two germline ends. The CDR3 coding sequence is TGTGCCAGCATACCACCGGGACTCAGTACCGGGGAGCTGTTTTTT. This encodes CASIPPGLSTGELFF.

This clonotype was found a few times. This chain joins TRBV18 and TRBJ2-3; D remains unclear. Germline assignment: CDR1 KGHSH and CDR2 LQKENI. This CDR3 is built from 14 residues. The ends were cut back, 2 bases at V and 4 bases at J, with 10 bases in the middle. CDR3 protein: CASSPNGQPDTQYF. CDR3 bases: TGTGCCAGCTCACCAAACGGCCAGCCAGATACGCAGTATTTT.

This clonotype was observed many times. The genes are TRBV12-3 or TRBV12-4 and TRBJ1-1, with D maybe TRBD1 (5 bases). This CDR3 comprises 12 residues. Deletions cut 8 bases from V and 5 bases from J, with 12 bases between. CDR3 nucleotides: TGTGCCAGCGGGCGGGGCGGGACTGAAGCTTTCTTT. As protein: CASGRGGTEAFF.

The chain employs TRBV12-3 or TRBV12-4 and TRBJ1-2; D gene ambiguous. CDR3 size: 17 residues. Deletions cut 7 bases from V and 0 bases from J, with 21 bases between. The CDR3: CASTERAYKIANYGYTF. DNA for the CDR3: TGTGCCAGCACCGAAAGGGCGTACAAGATAGCTAACTATGGCTACACCTTC.

This clonotype showed up just a few times. The J gene is TRBJ2-4, the V gene TRBV20-1, with D unclear. Trimming left V 2 bases short and J 7 bases short, with 3 bases between. The germline V gene has CDR1 DFQATT and CDR2 SNEGSKA (reference sequence). The CDR3 sequence is 10 residues long. The DNA of the CDR3 is TGCAGTGCTAGACTGAACATTCAGTACTTC. It specifies CSARLNIQYF.

This chain connects TRBV7-9 to TRBJ2-2; 7 positions agree with TRBD1. The CDR3 is 16 residues long. Germline assignment: CDR1 SEHNR and CDR2 FQNEAQ (reference sequence). V gave up 3 bases and J gave up 4 bases; unmatched junction bases: 8. The CDR3: CASSFIDRAGTGELFF. DNA of the CDR3: TGTGCCAGCAGCTTTATAGACAGGGCCGGCACCGGGGAGCTGTTTTTT.

The chain carries TRBV9 and TRBJ1-5; 9 bases match TRBD1. CDR1 is SGDLS, CDR2 YYNGEE, per germline. The CDR3 is made up of 14 amino acids. V shed 4 bases and J 5 bases; nucleotides not matched to a gene: 4. In nucleotides, the CDR3 is TGTGCCAGCAGCACGTGGGACAGGGATCAGCCCCAGCATTTT. Protein product: CASSTWDRDQPQHF.

This clonotype has a count of ten or more. This CDR3 is CASSLEVSALSSYNEQFF. The CDR3 DNA is TGTGCCAGCAGCTTAGAAGTATCGGCCTTGAGCTCCTACAATGAGCAGTTCTTC. The V gene is TRBV11-1, the J gene TRBJ2-1; D gene uncertain. V was cut by 1 base and J by 0 bases, with 16 bases left in between. The CDR3 totals 18 residues. Germline values: CDR1 SGHAT, CDR2 FQDESV (reference sequence).

This clonotype was counted a few times. The J gene is TRBJ2-1, the V gene TRBV10-3; D call uncertain. The CDR3 is 14 amino acids. V was shortened by 2 bases and J by 9 bases, with 14 bases between the two germline ends. In germline, CDR1 is ENHRY, CDR2 SYGVKD. CDR3 region: CAISEVLDVGEQFF. DNA of the CDR3: TGTGCCATCAGTGAGGTACTGGATGTAGGTGAGCAGTTCTTC.

This clonotype has just a few counts. The rearrangement links TRBV20-1 to TRBJ2-1; D is possibly TRBD1 (5 bases). Germline V lookup: CDR1 DFQATT, CDR2 SNEGSKA (reference sequence). The V end was cut by 1 base, the J end by 4 bases, with 14 bases between. This CDR3 is built from 15 residues. For the CDR3, the DNA is TGCAGTGCTAGAGGGCACACAGGACCATACAATGAGCAGTTCTTC. Translation gives CSARGHTGPYNEQFF.